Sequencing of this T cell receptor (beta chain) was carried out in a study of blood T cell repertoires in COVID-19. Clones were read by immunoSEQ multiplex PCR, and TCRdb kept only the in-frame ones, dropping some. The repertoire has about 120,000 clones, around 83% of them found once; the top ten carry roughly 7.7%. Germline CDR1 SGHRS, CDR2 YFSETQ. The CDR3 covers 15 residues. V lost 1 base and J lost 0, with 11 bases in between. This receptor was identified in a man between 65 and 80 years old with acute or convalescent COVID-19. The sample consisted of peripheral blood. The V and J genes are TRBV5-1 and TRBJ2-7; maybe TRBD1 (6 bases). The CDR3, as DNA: TGCGCCAGCAGCTTGCAGGGGCCCCCCTCCTACGAGCAGTACTTC. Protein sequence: CASSLQGPPSYEQYF.